This T cell receptor beta chain emerged from a study of T-cell memory formation after mild COVID-19. Study findings and constraints: Contracting clones from day 15 to 85 showed balanced CD4/CD8; later expanders favored CD4+. That cross-reactive memory joined was suggested by some responding clones appearing in pre-infection memory.

V gave up 5 bases and J gave up 1 base, with 9 bases separating them. CDR1 SGHVS and CDR2 FQNEAQ come from the germline V gene. CDR3 length equals 15 residues. 5'RACE, which relied on constant-segment primers, yielded TCR alpha and TCR beta cDNA libraries carrying sample barcodes and UMIs. TCRdb reprocessed the 5' RACE reads via MiXCR and lists one record per CDR3 protein. The sample consists of about 560,000 distinct CDR3 sequences, about 22% of them appearing once. A note on this clonotype: What it recognizes is unknown.

V is TRBV7-8 and J is TRBJ2-6; unclear D gene. The TCR originated in an adult woman who had mild COVID-19 (a few samples of this study predate the infection). Cell type and time point are not known. Specimen: PBMCs or a T cell subset sorted from them (not recorded which). CDR3 loop: CASSPPPSGANVLTF. CDR3 DNA sequence: TGTGCCAGCAGCCCCCCCCCGTCTGGGGCCAACGTCCTGACTTTC.